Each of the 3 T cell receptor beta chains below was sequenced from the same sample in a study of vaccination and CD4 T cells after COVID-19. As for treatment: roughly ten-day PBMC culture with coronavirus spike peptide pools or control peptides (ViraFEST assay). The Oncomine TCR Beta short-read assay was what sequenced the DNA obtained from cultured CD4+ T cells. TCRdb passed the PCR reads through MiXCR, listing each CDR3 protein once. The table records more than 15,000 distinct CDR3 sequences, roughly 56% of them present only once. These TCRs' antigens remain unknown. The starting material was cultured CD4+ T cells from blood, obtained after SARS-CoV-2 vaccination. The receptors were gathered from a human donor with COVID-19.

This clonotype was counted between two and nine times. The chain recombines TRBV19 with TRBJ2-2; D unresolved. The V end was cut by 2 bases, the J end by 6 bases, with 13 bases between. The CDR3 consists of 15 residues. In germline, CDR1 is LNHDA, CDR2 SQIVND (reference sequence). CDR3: CASSIQVLYPGELFF. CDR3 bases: TGTGCCAGTAGTATACAGGTTCTTTACCCCGGGGAGCTGTTTTTT.

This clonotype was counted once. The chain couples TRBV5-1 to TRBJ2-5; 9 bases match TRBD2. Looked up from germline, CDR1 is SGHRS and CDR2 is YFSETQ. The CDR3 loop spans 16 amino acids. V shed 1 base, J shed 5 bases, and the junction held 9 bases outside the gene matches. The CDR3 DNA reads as TGCGCCAGCAGCTTGATAGGAGCGGGGGGCGAGGAGACCCAGTACTTC. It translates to CASSLIGAGGEETQYF. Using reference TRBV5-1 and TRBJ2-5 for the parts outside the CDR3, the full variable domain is KAGVTQTPRYLIKTRGQQVTLSCSPISGHRSVSWYQQTPGQGLQFLFEYFSETQRNKGNFPGRFSGRQFSNSRSEMNVSTLELGDSALYLCASSLIGAGGEETQYFGPGTRLLVL.

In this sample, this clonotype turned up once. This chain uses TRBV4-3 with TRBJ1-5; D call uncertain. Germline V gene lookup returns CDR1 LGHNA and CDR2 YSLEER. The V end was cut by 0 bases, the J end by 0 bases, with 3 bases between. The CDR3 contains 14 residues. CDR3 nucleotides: TGCGCCAGCAGCCAAGAAGATAGCAATCAGCCCCAGCATTTT. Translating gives CASSQEDSNQPQHF.